Here is one T cell receptor beta chain with its context. The sample comes from a study of blood T cell repertoires in COVID-19. CDR3 size: 15 residues. Germline CDR1 and CDR2: LGHDT and YNNKEL (reference sequence). V lost 6 bases, J lost 6 bases, and 4 bases stayed unmatched. Assay: immunoSEQ multiplex PCR; the TCRdb copy retains only in-frame clones and omits some. The sample contains 390,000 or so clones, roughly 89% of which appear only once. The sequencing sample was made of peripheral blood. This TCR was recovered from a man younger than 35 with active or convalescent COVID-19. This sequence joins TRBV3-1 (or the pseudogene TRBV3-2) and TRBJ2-1, with 14 nucleotides matching TRBD2. The CDR3 protein is CASSAGTSGGNEQFF. CDR3 coding DNA: TGTGCCAGCAGTGCTGGGACTAGCGGGGGCAATGAGCAGTTCTTC.